This record covers a single TCR beta chain. The sample originates from a study of CD8+ T cells in alopecia areata. CDR3 size: 18 residues. Trimming at V came to 1 base and at J to 7 bases, leaving 9 bases not matched to a gene. Germline V gene data show CDR1 as SGHAT and CDR2 as FQNNGV. RNA extraction and reverse transcription yielded cDNA as sequencing template. Profiling relied on immunoSEQ multiplex PCR, and the TCRdb table lists in-frame clones only, not all of them. The sample carries tens of thousands of clones, over 95% recorded once. Source: CD8+ T cells sorted from blood, taken at week 0. This chain uses TRBV11-2 with TRBJ2-1; 14 nucleotides match TRBD2. The clonotype was recovered from a human donor with alopecia areata. Here the CDR3 DNA reads TGTGCCAGCAGCTTAGGCGCCTTTGGACTAGCGGGGGGAAATGAGCAGTTCTTC. Encoded protein: CASSLGAFGLAGGNEQFF. The variable domain in full, with the rest retrieved from reference TRBV11-2 and TRBJ2-1, is EAGVAQSPRYKIIEKRQSVAFWCNPISGHATLYWYQQILGQGPKLLIQFQNNGVVDDSQLPKDRFSAERLKGVDSTLKIQPAKLEDSAVYLCASSLGAFGLAGGNEQFFGPGTRLTVL.